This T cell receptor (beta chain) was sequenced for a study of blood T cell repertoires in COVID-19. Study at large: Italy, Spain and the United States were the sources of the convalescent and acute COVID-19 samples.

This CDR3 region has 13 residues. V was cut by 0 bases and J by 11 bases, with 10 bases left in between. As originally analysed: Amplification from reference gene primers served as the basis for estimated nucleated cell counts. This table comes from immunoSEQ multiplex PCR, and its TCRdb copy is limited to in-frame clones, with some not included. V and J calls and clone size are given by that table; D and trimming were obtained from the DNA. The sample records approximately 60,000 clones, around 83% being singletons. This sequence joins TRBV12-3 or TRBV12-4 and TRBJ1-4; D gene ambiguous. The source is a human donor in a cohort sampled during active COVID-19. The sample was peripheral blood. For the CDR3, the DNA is TGTGCCAGCAGTTTAGCCCCTTCCCCGAAACTGTTTTTT. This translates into CASSLAPSPKLFF.